This TCR beta chain is drawn from a study of T cell responses to AZD1222 COVID-19 vaccine. CDR3 length: 15 amino acids. The V gene lost 1 base and the J gene lost 6 bases, with 15 bases spanning the gap. From germline, CDR1 is MGHRA and CDR2 YSYEKL. This clone was counted once. The data were produced by immunoSEQ multiplex PCR, yet TCRdb's version contains in-frame clones alone and is incomplete. The table shows about 150,000 clones, with roughly 90% occurring only once. The rearrangement uses TRBV4-1 and TRBJ1-1; unclear D gene. The sequencing here drew on peripheral blood, taken 28 days after the second AZD1222 dose. The TCR originated in an adult who received the AZD1222 COVID-19 vaccine. The CDR3 loop is CASSQGRGSGSEAFF. In DNA, the CDR3 is TGCGCCAGCAGCCAAGGGCGGGGTTCGGGCTCTGAAGCTTTCTTT.